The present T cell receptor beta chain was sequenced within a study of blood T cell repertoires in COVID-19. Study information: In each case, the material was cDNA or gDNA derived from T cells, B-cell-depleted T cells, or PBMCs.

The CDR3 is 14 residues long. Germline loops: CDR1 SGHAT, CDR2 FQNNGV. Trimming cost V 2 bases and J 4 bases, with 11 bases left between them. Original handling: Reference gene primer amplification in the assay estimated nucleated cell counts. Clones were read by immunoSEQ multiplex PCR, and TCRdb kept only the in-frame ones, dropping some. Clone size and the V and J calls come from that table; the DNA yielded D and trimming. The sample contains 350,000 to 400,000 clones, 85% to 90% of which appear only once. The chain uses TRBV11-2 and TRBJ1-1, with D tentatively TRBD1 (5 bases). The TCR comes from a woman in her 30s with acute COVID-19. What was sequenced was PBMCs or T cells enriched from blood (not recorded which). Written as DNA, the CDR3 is TGTGCCAGCAGCTTATTCGGGGGAACCACTGAAGCTTTCTTT. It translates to CASSLFGGTTEAFF.